This T cell receptor beta chain was obtained from a study of preoperative IRX-2 immunotherapy in early breast cancer (dated by TCRdb to about 2019). Trimmed from V: 3 bases; trimmed from J: 12 bases; junction bases lacking a gene match: 5. The CDR3 spans 12 residues, from the cysteine through the phenylalanine. The entry retains the CDR3 DNA only, 36 bases that are in frame from base 1. CDR1 and CDR2 are drawn from the germline V gene (reference sequence): LNHDA, SQIVND. Details on this clone: Its antigen is still unknown. No per-base quality is available; no much larger clone lies one base away.

The treatment or condition tag for this specimen amounts to: preoperative locoregional IRX-2 cytokine immunotherapy. The samples were obtained from a phase Ib study that tested preoperative, locoregional IRX-2 cytokine immunotherapy meant to prime immune responses. Donors were patients with early-stage breast cancer who received IRX-2 before surgery. Receptors were amplified or captured by the immunoSEQ multiplex PCR assay. Sourced from immuneACCESS, this table was stored by TCRdb with only in-frame sequences that have V and J called. A share of the clones is absent; for the studies checked, an unresolved V gene accounts for under half, and the remainder has no known explanation. For this sample the table gives 25,000 or so clones, of which over 75% were detected only once. The ten largest account for about 8.4% of the sample.

The sequence was collected from a human donor with breast cancer. The chain joins TRBV19 to TRBJ2-7, with 10 middle bases fitting TRBD1. Material: tumor tissue, obtained after IRX-2 immunotherapy. The sequenced DNA is TGTGCCAGTAGTATGGGACAGGGGCACCTGTACTTC. Its protein reads: CASSMGQGHLYF. The variable domain in full, with residues beyond the CDR3 obtained from the reference TRBV19 and TRBJ2-7 genes, is DGGITQSPKYLFRKEGQNVTLSCEQNLNHDAMYWYRQDPGQGLRLIYYSQIVNDFQKGDIAEGYSVSREKKESFPLTVTSAQKNPTAFYLCASSMGQGHLYFGPGTRLTVT.